Listed below are T cell receptor beta chains from one sample, sequenced in a study of technical replicates of blood from a few donors. Profiling relied on immunoSEQ multiplex PCR, and the TCRdb table lists in-frame clones only, not all of them. The sample holds 87,000 or so clones, about 90% seen once. The sample comprised T cells isolated from PBMCs. The receptors originated from a human donor in good health. Each CDR3 is given with its conserved first and last residue. Fields, in order: CDR3 protein, V gene, J gene.

CDR3: CASSQVSLAGDSYNEQFF; V: TRBV4-1; J: TRBJ2-1
CDR3: CASSYDSDRGYTF; V: TRBV2; J: TRBJ1-2
CDR3: CASRYSGQSSYNEQFF; V: TRBV10-1; J: TRBJ2-1
CDR3: CASGRGDQPQHF; V: TRBV28; J: TRBJ1-5
CDR3: CASSYSRTFGRPLHF; V: TRBV6-6; J: TRBJ1-6
CDR3: CASSFTGGPTTGYTF; V: TRBV5-1; J: TRBJ1-2
CDR3: CASSYLGGSYEQYF; V: TRBV7-8; J: TRBJ2-7
CDR3: CASSSPVGSYGYTF; V: TRBV18; J: TRBJ1-2
CDR3: CASTGGEVYGYTF; V: TRBV2; J: TRBJ1-2
CDR3: CASSFLQGGSYEQYF; V: TRBV27; J: TRBJ2-7
CDR3: CASSPPGPGETQYF; V: TRBV6-6; J: TRBJ2-5
CDR3: CASSPGIDEQFF; V: TRBV6-5; J: TRBJ2-1
CDR3: CASSPIPGQGNYGYTF; V: TRBV5-6; J: TRBJ1-2
CDR3: CASSTQGVLNTEAFF; V: TRBV6-5; J: TRBJ1-1
CDR3: CASSLGLSPYEQYF; V: TRBV27; J: TRBJ2-7
CDR3: CASSQDLGQQPQHF; V: TRBV4-2; J: TRBJ1-5
CDR3: CAWSVGLERGYYNEQFF; V: TRBV30; J: TRBJ2-1
CDR3: CASSLSGGSYNEQFF; V: TRBV11-2; J: TRBJ2-1
CDR3: CASSQASLAGKETQYF; V: TRBV4-2; J: TRBJ2-5
CDR3: CASSPDAGRETQYF; V: TRBV5-4; J: TRBJ2-5
CDR3: CASSDTYEQYF; V: TRBV28; J: TRBJ2-7
CDR3: CSVSDFYGYTF; V: TRBV29-1; J: TRBJ1-2
CDR3: CASSLSGYTEAFF; V: TRBV7-9; J: TRBJ1-1
CDR3: CASSQGLVVGEQFF; V: TRBV5-1; J: TRBJ2-1
CDR3: CASSLGESPLHF; V: TRBV11-2; J: TRBJ1-6
CDR3: CASSETGQGADTQYF; V: TRBV2; J: TRBJ2-3
CDR3: CASRYRVLYGYTF; V: TRBV2; J: TRBJ1-2
CDR3: CASSPGTTNRGELFF; V: TRBV28; J: TRBJ2-2
CDR3: CASSSSLDRTNLNEQFF; V: TRBV11-2; J: TRBJ2-1
CDR3: CAISPGQGNEQYF; V: TRBV10-3; J: TRBJ2-7
CDR3: CASSLGGNNYGYTF; V: TRBV28; J: TRBJ1-2
CDR3: CASSLVVGRGSYEQYF; V: TRBV5-1; J: TRBJ2-7
CDR3: CASSHGGARVYEQYF; V: TRBV6-5; J: TRBJ2-7
CDR3: CASSLIDGDEAFF; V: TRBV7-3; J: TRBJ1-1
CDR3: CASSEPSTEETQYF; V: TRBV6-1; J: TRBJ2-5
CDR3: CASSPNGETQYF; V: TRBV5-1; J: TRBJ2-5
CDR3: CASSVPGASTQETQYF; V: TRBV6-1; J: TRBJ2-5
CDR3: CAWSEQGDTQYF; V: TRBV30; J: TRBJ2-3
CDR3: CASTRDTGQINTIYF; V: TRBV6-1; J: TRBJ1-3
CDR3: CASRRTFGTVAYEQYF; V: TRBV28; J: TRBJ2-7
CDR3: CAWSPGTTPKGTQYF; V: TRBV30; J: TRBJ2-5
CDR3: CASSLGIQGAKGEQYF; V: TRBV5-4; J: TRBJ2-7
CDR3: CASGPGLAGGLTDTQYF; V: TRBV12-5; J: TRBJ2-3
CDR3: CASKGGQGAFGYTF; V: TRBV5-1; J: TRBJ1-2
CDR3: CASSRDSAYEQYF; V: TRBV19; J: TRBJ2-7
CDR3: CASGLGQGLDEQYF; V: TRBV6-5; J: TRBJ2-7
CDR3: CASSQGTGSTEAFF; V: TRBV4-1; J: TRBJ1-1
CDR3: CASSYGRSTDTQYF; V: TRBV6-6; J: TRBJ2-3
CDR3: CASSVLAGAASYEQYF; V: TRBV7-8; J: TRBJ2-7
CDR3: CASSEKRGSEAFF; V: TRBV6-1; J: TRBJ1-1
CDR3: CASRGDRSSYEQYF; V: TRBV5-1; J: TRBJ2-7
CDR3: CAISETGQGVYEQYF; V: TRBV10-3; J: TRBJ2-7